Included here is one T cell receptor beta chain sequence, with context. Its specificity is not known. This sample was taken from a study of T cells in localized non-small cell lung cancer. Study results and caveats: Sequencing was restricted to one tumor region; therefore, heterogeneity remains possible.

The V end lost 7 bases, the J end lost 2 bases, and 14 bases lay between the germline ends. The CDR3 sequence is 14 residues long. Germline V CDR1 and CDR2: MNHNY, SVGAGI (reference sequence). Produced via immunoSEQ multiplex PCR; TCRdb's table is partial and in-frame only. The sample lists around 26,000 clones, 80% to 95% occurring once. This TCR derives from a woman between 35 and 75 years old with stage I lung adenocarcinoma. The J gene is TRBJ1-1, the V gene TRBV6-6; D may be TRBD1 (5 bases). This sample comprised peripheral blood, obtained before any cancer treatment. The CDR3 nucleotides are TGTGCCAGCACTCGGGGCATACTAAACACTGAAGCTTTCTTT. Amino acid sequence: CASTRGILNTEAFF.